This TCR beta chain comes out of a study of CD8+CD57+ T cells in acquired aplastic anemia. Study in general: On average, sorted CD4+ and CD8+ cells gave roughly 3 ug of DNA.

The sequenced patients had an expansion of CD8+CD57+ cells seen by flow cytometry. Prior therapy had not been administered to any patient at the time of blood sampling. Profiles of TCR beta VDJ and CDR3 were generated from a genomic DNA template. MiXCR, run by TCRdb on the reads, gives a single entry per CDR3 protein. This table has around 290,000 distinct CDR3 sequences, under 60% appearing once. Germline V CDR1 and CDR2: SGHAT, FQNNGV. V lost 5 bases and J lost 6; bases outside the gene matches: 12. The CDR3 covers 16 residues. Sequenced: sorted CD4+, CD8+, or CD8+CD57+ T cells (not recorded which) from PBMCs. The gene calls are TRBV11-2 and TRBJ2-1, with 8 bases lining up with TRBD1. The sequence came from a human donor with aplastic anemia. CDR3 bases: TGTGCCAGCAGCCCTCAAGGACAGGGTGTCTTCAATGAGCAGTTCTTC. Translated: CASSPQGQGVFNEQFF.